A selection of T cell receptor beta chains follows, all from one sample in a study of breast tumors, draining lymph nodes, adjacent tissues. TCRdb re-analysed the multiplex PCR reads in MiXCR, keeping a single row per CDR3 protein. Counted here are roughly 14,000 distinct CDR3 sequences, around three fifths occurring once; the ten biggest clones make up 30% to 35%. Sequenced material: tumor-adjacent breast tissue. The origin of the receptors is a female donor with breast cancer. Some clones in this sample may be carry-over from other donors' samples. CDR3s include the opening cysteine and the closing phenylalanine or tryptophan. D genes are given only for firm matches. Only part of the rows carry a size: once, few, many, or a class if the clone is expanded.

TRBD1	TRBV29-1	many	TRBJ2-2	17	TGCAGCGTGACCGGACAGGGGCGCTCCCTGAACACCGGGGAGCTGTTTTTT	CSVTGQGRSLNTGELFF
-	TRBV7-9	-	TRBJ1-4	18	TGTGCCAGCAGCTACCACAGGGTTCTATGGTGGGGGGGAGAAAAACTGTTTTTT	CASSYHRVLWWGGEKLFF
-	TRBV6-6	many	TRBJ2-7	14	TGTGCCAGCACCCACGGGCAGAACTCCTACGAGCAGTACTTC	CASTHGQNSYEQYF
-	TRBV7-9	-	TRBJ1-6	18	TGTGCCAGCAGCTTAGATGTTGTGGGGAGCTCCTATAATTCACCCCTCCACTTT	CASSLDVVGSSYNSPLHF
-	TRBV12-5	-	TRBJ2-7	15	TGTGCTAGTGCTATATATGGGCTAGAAAATTACGAGCAGTACTTC	CASAIYGLENYEQYF
TRBD1	TRBV6-2/TRBV6-3	many	TRBJ1-5	16	TGTGCCAGCACCGTACAGGGGTTTGAGAGCAATCAGCCCCAGCATTTT	CASTVQGFESNQPQHF
TRBD2	TRBV12-3/TRBV12-4	-	TRBJ2-7	12	TGTGCCAGCAGTTTGGCGGGAGAGGAGCAGTACTTC	CASSLAGEEQYF
-	TRBV20-1	-	TRBJ2-7	18	TGCAGCGCTAGAGATGCCCGTCCCGGGACTCGGAGCTACTACGAGCAGTACTTC	CSARDARPGTRSYYEQYF
-	TRBV28	many	TRBJ2-5	15	TGTGCCAGCACTCCGCATGGGGGGCGAGGGGAGACCCAGTACTTC	CASTPHGGRGETQYF
-	TRBV2	-	TRBJ2-2	14	TGCGCCAGCAGCGTTAAGGTGGACACCGGGGAGCTGTTTTTT	CASSVKVDTGELFF
-	TRBV19	many	TRBJ2-5	13	TGTGCCAGTAGTATAGGCTACCAAGAGACCCAGTACTTC	CASSIGYQETQYF
-	TRBV6-5	-	TRBJ2-7	15	TGTGCCAGCAGTTATAGCGGGACAGAAAACTACGAGCAGTACTTC	CASSYSGTENYEQYF
TRBD2	TRBV20-1	-	TRBJ2-3	15	TGCAGTGCTAGAGATCTGGCGGGGGGCACAGATACGCAGTATTTT	CSARDLAGGTDTQYF
TRBD1	TRBV9	-	TRBJ1-6	15	TGTGCCAGCAGCGCCAGGGGACAGGGGTTTTCACCCCTCCACTTT	CASSARGQGFSPLHF
-	TRBV6-5	many	TRBJ1-5	16	TGTGCCAGCAGCCAAGTCTCCTTCACGGGCGGGCAGCCCCAGCATTTT	CASSQVSFTGGQPQHF
-	TRBV18	many	TRBJ1-1	13	TGTGCCAGCTACCCAAGGGGAGACACTGAAGCTTTCTTT	CASYPRGDTEAFF
TRBD1	TRBV4-2	many	TRBJ1-1	17	TGTGCCAGCAGCCCAACTGGACAGGGGGCGTTGAACACTGAAGCTTTCTTT	CASSPTGQGALNTEAFF
-	TRBV7-9	medium-sized	TRBJ2-7	13	TGTGCCAGCAGCTACGGGCGGTTGACAGAAATGTACTTC	CASSYGRLTEMYF
TRBD2	TRBV20-1	-	TRBJ2-1	16	TGCAGTGCTGTACCCCCGACTAGCGGGAGAGACAATGAGCAGTTCTTC	CSAVPPTSGRDNEQFF
TRBD1	TRBV7-9	medium-sized	TRBJ2-7	16	TGTGCCAGCAGCTTAGCCGGGACAGGGGTCTCCTACGAGCAGTACTTC	CASSLAGTGVSYEQYF
-	TRBV9	-	TRBJ2-7	13	TGTGCCAGCAGCGTAGAGGTAAGGACGAAGCAGTACTTC	CASSVEVRTKQYF
-	TRBV6-6	few	TRBJ1-3	15	TGTGCCAGCAGTCACGGCGCCCGAACTGGAAACACCATATATTTT	CASSHGARTGNTIYF